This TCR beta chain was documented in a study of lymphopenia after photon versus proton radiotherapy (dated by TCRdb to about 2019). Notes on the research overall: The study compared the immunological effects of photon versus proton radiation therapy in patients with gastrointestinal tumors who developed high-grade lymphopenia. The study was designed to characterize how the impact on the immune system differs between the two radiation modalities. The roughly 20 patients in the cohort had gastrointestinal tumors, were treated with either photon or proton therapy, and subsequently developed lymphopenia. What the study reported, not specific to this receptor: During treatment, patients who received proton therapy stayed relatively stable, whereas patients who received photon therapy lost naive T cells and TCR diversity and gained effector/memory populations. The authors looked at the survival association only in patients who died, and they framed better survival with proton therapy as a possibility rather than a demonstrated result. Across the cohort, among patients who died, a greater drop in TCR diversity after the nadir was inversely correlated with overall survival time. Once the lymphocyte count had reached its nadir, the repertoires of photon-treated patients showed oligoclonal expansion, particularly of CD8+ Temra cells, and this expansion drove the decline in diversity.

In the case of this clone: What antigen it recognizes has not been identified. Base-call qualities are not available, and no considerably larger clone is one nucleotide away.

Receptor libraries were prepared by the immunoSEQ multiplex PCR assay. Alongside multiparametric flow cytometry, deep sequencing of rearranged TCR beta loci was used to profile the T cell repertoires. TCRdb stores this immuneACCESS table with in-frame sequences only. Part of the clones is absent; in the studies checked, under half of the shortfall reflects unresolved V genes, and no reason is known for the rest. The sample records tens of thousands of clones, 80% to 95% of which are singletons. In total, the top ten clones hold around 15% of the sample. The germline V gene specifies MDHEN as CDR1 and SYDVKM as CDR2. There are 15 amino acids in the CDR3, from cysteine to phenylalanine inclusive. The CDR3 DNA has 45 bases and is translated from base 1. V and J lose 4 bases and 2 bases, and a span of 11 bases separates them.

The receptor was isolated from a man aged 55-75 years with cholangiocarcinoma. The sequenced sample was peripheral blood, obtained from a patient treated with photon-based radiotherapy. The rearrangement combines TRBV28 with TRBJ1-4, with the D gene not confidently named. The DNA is TGTGCCAGCAGTTCTCCCGGGTGGACTAATGAAAAACTGTTTTTT. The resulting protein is CASSSPGWTNEKLFF.